Listed below are T cell receptor beta chains from one sample, sequenced in a study of blood T cell repertoires in COVID-19. TCRdb's copy holds only in-frame clones and misses some; the assay was immunoSEQ multiplex PCR. There are roughly 430,000 clones in the sample; about 88% occur only once, and about 1.5% lies in the top ten. The sequencing input was PBMCs or T cells enriched from blood (not recorded which). These receptors came from a woman aged 18-29 years who had been exposed to COVID-19. Both conserved end residues are part of each CDR3. A D gene is named only where the DNA matches it firmly. Size is stated for part of the rows, as once, few or many counts, or as a class when the clone is expanded.

d_call clone_size v_call cdr3_aa
NA NA TRBV21-1 CASSQGDRGLYEQYF
NA NA TRBV25-1 CASSDSGRTHF
NA NA TRBV5-6 CASSLDTGLLEQYF
NA NA TRBV28 CASSSQRVTQETQYF
NA NA TRBV27 CASSRQSSYEQYF
NA NA TRBV11-1 CASTPSGGLNYGYTF
NA few TRBV7-8 CASSLVGQIPTSQPQHF
NA NA TRBV24-1 CATSDSHDTEAFF
NA once TRBV7-3 CASSFQGNTEAFF
TRBD1 NA TRBV6-1 CASSEEGARGYTF
NA once TRBV11-2 CASSLFRDTISGNTIYF
TRBD2 NA TRBV2 CASRLAGGPYNEQFF
TRBD2 NA TRBV29-1 CSVELERDFNTDTQYF
NA once TRBV27 CASSSLSPRGSYEQYF
TRBD2 NA TRBV7-9 CASSPSGLSGANVLTF
TRBD1 NA TRBV6-9 CASSWTGAMNTEAFF
NA NA TRBV24-1 CATSDGDRRTQHF
TRBD1 NA TRBV20-1 CSASGDSDGYTF
NA NA TRBV7-6 CASSLTDSSYNEQFF
NA NA TRBV10-3 CAISESRKTGGAISGNTIYF
NA NA TRBV9 CASSVAPGGPGYTF
TRBD1 NA TRBV7-2 CASSTQADRRPQHF
NA NA TRBV7-9 CASSYSGSTYEQYF
NA few TRBV5-1 CASSLAGETQYF
TRBD2 once TRBV9 CASSVLAGGPRGNEQFF
NA NA TRBV7-9 CASSPGTTNEKLFF
NA NA TRBV7-2 CASSLTGELFF
NA NA TRBV30 CAWSVLQVTGELFF
TRBD1 NA TRBV28 CASSPPQGASGNTIYF
NA NA TRBV6-5 CASGQRGTAYGYTF
NA once TRBV6-1 CASSEVGGGRTTKDGYTF